This entry concerns a single T cell receptor (beta chain). Its antigen remains unidentified. The assay was immunoSEQ multiplex PCR, and TCRdb's table has in-frame clones only and misses some. The data hold around 150,000 clones, with roughly 94% observed a single time. This specimen comes from a study of T cell responses to AZD1222 COVID-19 vaccine. Study information: Second doses were pooled across both intervals (about 4 or about 12 weeks).

Notes on the study in general: Across the whole spike, CD4 TCRs peaked at regions 160-218 and 743-854. With two AZD1222 doses given, Spike-specific TCR breadth and depth both rose. Donors in the cohort were predominantly white British and more often female, and clonal diversity was possibly underestimated.

The CDR3 is 13 residues long. V lost 6 bases to trimming and J lost 0 bases, with 8 bases between them. The sample in question was peripheral blood, obtained on day 0 of AZD1222 vaccination. The genes are TRBV12-3 or TRBV12-4 and TRBJ2-5; D assignment may be TRBD1 or TRBD2 (5 bases each). The receptor was isolated from an adult in good health. Written as DNA, the CDR3 is TGTGCCAGCAGCCTGGGACACCAAGAGACCCAGTACTTC. It specifies CASSLGHQETQYF.